This T cell receptor (beta chain) originates from a study of identical twins. Study-wide results and caveats: Sharing of beta out-of-frame sequences by twins showed a weaker excess. The abundant beta clonotypes from cord blood had fewer insertions, and memory repertoires had none of this.

TCRdb fed the 5' RACE reads into MiXCR, producing one record per CDR3 protein. Of 450,000 to 650,000 distinct CDR3 sequences listed, nearly 15% are singletons. The CDR3 loop spans 15 amino acids. V shed 5 bases and J shed 1 base, with 11 bases lying between them. Germline V gene data show CDR1 as KGHDR and CDR2 as SFDVKD. With respect to this clonotype: Its antigen is unknown.

The sample also formed part of further work on yellow fever vaccine responses in identical twins.

This TCR was recovered from a young woman in good health. Sequencing input: CD4+ T cells sorted from blood. V is TRBV24-1 and J is TRBJ1-5; weak D call: TRBD1 (5 bases). The CDR3: CATSAPGDSNQPQHF. The DNA of the CDR3 is TGTGCCACCAGTGCCCCGGGGGACAGCAATCAGCCCCAGCATTTT.